This TCR beta chain came from a study of cytomegalovirus exposure and HLA in healthy donors. The V and J ends lost 4 bases and 7 bases, in that order; junction bases with no gene match: 14. From germline, CDR1 is MGHRA and CDR2 YSYEKL. The CDR3 covers 17 residues. Study results and caveats: In a later analysis, V- and J-gene trimming of beta chains associated with a DCLRE1C missense variant, replicated independently. A later analysis by the authors found several of the most significant clusters apparently linked to common viral pathogens. TCR beta chains numbering some 160 were designated cytomegalovirus-associated.

In nominal health when sampled, donors likely had unrecorded immune exposures nonetheless. Primers: 60 Vbeta forward and 13 Jbeta reverse. Profiling relied on immunoSEQ multiplex PCR, and the TCRdb table lists in-frame clones only, not all of them. This sample contains about 46,000 clones. As regards this clone: The antigen is undetermined.

V and J are TRBV4-1 and TRBJ2-2, with TRBD2 matching 8 bases. Sequencing was performed on PBMCs. This sequence was found in a woman in her forties in good health and CMV-seronegative. CDR3 bases: TGCGCCAGCAGCCTTAGACGAGCGGGGGAGGTCGGCGGGGAGCTGTTTTTT. Encoded protein: CASSLRRAGEVGGELFF.